Listed below are T cell receptor beta chains from one sample, sequenced in a study of PD-1 blockade in classical Hodgkin lymphoma. Assay used: immunoSEQ multiplex PCR; TCRdb lists only in-frame clones, some missing. In the table there are about 44,000 clones, around three fifths of which are singletons. The sequenced sample was peripheral blood mononuclear cells (PBMCs), obtained before the fourth cycle of nivolumab. The receptor set was obtained from a human donor with classical Hodgkin lymphoma. CDR3s include the opening cysteine and the closing phenylalanine or tryptophan. D genes are given only for firm matches. Only part of the rows carry a size: once, few, many, or a class if the clone is expanded.

j_call v_call clone_size d_call cdr3_aa cdr3_nt
TRBJ1-1 TRBV9 NA NA CASSVATGQMKNTEAFF TGTGCCAGCAGCGTAGCTACAGGACAGATGAAAAACACTGAAGCTTTCTTT
TRBJ1-6 TRBV19 medium-sized NA CASSIEANSPLHF TGTGCCAGTAGTATAGAGGCCAATTCACCCCTCCACTTT
TRBJ2-1 TRBV4-2 once TRBD2 CASSGRGIISYNEQFF TGTGCCAGCAGCGGGAGGGGTATTATCTCCTACAATGAGCAGTTCTTC
TRBJ2-1 TRBV10-2 NA NA CASRRSSYNEQFF TGCGCCAGCCGCCGGAGCTCCTACAATGAGCAGTTCTTC
TRBJ1-1 TRBV4-1 many NA CASSQGAGYTEAFF TGCGCCAGCAGCCAAGGGGCAGGCTACACTGAAGCTTTCTTT
TRBJ1-1 TRBV5-1 NA NA CASSIEGTTEAFF TGCGCCAGCAGCATTGAGGGGACCACTGAAGCTTTCTTT
TRBJ2-1 TRBV7-3 NA NA CASSLSLYNEQFF TGTGCCAGCAGCCTGAGCCTTTACAATGAGCAGTTCTTC
TRBJ2-7 TRBV7-2 NA NA CASSRGRGSYEQYF TGTGCCAGCAGCCGGGGGCGGGGGAGCTACGAGCAGTACTTC
TRBJ2-2 TRBV19 NA NA CASSTVNTGELFF TGTGCCAGTAGTACGGTGAACACCGGGGAGCTGTTTTTT
TRBJ2-5 TRBV7-9 once NA CASSLEVIKETQYF TGTGCCAGCAGCTTAGAAGTTATCAAAGAGACCCAGTACTTC
TRBJ1-3 TRBV9 NA NA CASSASGTKNTIYF TGTGCCAGCAGCGCCTCCGGGACAAAAAACACCATATATTTT
TRBJ2-7 TRBV5-6 NA NA CASSLATLSYEQYF TGTGCCAGCAGCTTGGCCACGCTATCCTACGAGCAGTACTTC
TRBJ1-1 TRBV9 NA TRBD1 CASSVEDRTEAFF TGTGCCAGCAGCGTAGAGGACAGGACTGAAGCTTTCTTT
TRBJ1-4 TRBV30 medium-sized NA CASGGAREKLFF TGTGCCTCCGGGGGGGCAAGGGAAAAACTGTTTTTT
TRBJ2-4 TRBV19 once NA CASSIDWERPTNIQYF TGTGCCAGTAGTATAGATTGGGAACGGCCAACCAACATTCAGTACTTC
TRBJ2-3 TRBV30 once TRBD2 CALSRLAGVGMTDTQYF TGTGCCTTATCACGACTAGCGGGTGTCGGGATGACAGATACGCAGTATTTT
TRBJ2-1 TRBV11-2 once NA CASTVSGRLSYNEQFF TGTGCCAGCACCGTTAGCGGACGTCTCTCCTACAATGAGCAGTTCTTC
TRBJ2-1 TRBV27 medium-sized NA CASSIYREGDLYNEQFF TGTGCCAGCAGTATCTACAGGGAAGGTGACCTTTACAATGAGCAGTTCTTC
TRBJ2-3 TRBV9 NA NA CASSPREGGSTDTQYF TGTGCCAGCAGCCCCAGGGAAGGGGGGAGCACAGATACGCAGTATTTT
TRBJ2-5 TRBV7-2 NA TRBD1 CASSSPGTAETQYF TGTGCCAGCAGCTCCCCTGGGACAGCGGAGACCCAGTACTTC
TRBJ1-3 TRBV9 few NA CASSVEGASGNTIYF TGTGCCAGCAGCGTAGAAGGAGCCTCTGGAAACACCATATATTTT
TRBJ1-2 TRBV7-2 medium-sized TRBD1 CASSSQGVGYGYTF TGTGCCAGCAGCTCACAGGGGGTAGGCTATGGCTACACCTTC
TRBJ2-2 TRBV9 NA TRBD2 CASRLAGVNTGELFF TGTGCCAGCAGACTAGCGGGAGTGAACACCGGGGAGCTGTTTTTT
TRBJ2-1 TRBV5-6 NA NA CASSLGRGERFEQFF TGTGCCAGCAGCTTGGGCAGGGGGGAGAGGTTTGAGCAGTTCTTC
TRBJ2-5 TRBV4-3 many NA CASSLEGGAGETQYF TGCGCCAGCAGCCTAGAGGGGGGCGCGGGGGAGACCCAGTACTTC
TRBJ2-2 TRBV2 NA TRBD1 CASSLGQVGELFF TGTGCCAGCAGTCTAGGACAGGTCGGGGAGCTGTTTTTT
TRBJ2-5 TRBV7-2 NA NA CASSLVGSPGEAQYF TGTGCCAGCAGCTTAGTTGGCAGCCCCGGTGAGGCCCAGTACTTC
TRBJ2-7 TRBV29-1 once NA CSVESPGLYEQYF TGCAGCGTTGAAAGCCCAGGTCTCTACGAGCAGTACTTC
TRBJ2-7 TRBV6-5 NA NA CASSYSTGYEQYF TGTGCCAGCAGTTACTCTACAGGGTACGAGCAGTACTTC
TRBJ2-5 TRBV5-1 NA NA CASSFMGGRQETQYF TGCGCCAGCAGCTTTATGGGGGGCCGCCAAGAGACCCAGTACTTC
TRBJ1-2 TRBV29-1 few NA CSVAGGDYGYTF TGCAGCGTTGCCGGGGGCGACTATGGCTACACCTTC
TRBJ2-1 TRBV7-2 NA NA CASSYDSTFKVF TGTGCCAGCAGCTACGACTCAACGTTTAAAGTCTTC
TRBJ2-3 TRBV5-6 NA NA CASSLEYTQYF TGTGCCAGCAGCCTTGAGTATACGCAGTATTTT
TRBJ2-7 TRBV28 NA TRBD1 CASDGTGSGYEQYF TGTGCCAGCGACGGGACAGGGTCAGGCTACGAGCAGTACTTC
TRBJ2-1 TRBV7-6 NA TRBD2 CASTKAGGAYNEQFF TGTGCCAGCACCAAAGCGGGAGGGGCCTACAATGAGCAGTTCTTC